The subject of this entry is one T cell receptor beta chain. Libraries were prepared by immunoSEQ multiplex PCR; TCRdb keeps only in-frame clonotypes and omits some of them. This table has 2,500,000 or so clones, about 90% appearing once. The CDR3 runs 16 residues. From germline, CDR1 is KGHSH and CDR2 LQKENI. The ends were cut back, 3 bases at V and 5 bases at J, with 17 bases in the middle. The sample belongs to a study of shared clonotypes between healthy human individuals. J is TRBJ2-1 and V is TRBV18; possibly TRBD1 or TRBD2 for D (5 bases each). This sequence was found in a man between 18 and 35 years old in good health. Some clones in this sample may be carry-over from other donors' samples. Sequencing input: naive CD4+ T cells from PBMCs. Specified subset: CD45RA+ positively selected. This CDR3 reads CASSPGTALGDNEQFF. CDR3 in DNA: TGTGCCAGCTCACCGGGGACCGCCCTAGGAGACAATGAGCAGTTCTTC.